This T cell receptor beta chain derives from a study of T cell clonotyping in hematopoietic cell transplantation. On this clone itself: Its target is unknown.

The assay was immunoSEQ multiplex PCR, and TCRdb's table has in-frame clones only and misses some. The sample lists about 76,000 clones, almost 97% occurring once. The V gene's germline CDR1 is MNHEY and CDR2 SMNVEV (reference sequence). This CDR3 contains 14 residues. V was pared by 8 bases and J by 4 bases, with 17 bases between. Study conclusions and caveats: After transplant, recipient diversity fell while pathologically expanded clonotypes grew through day 180. Broader posttransplant TCR repertoire diversity was predicted by graft donor and pretransplant recipient Inverse Simpson Index values.

As to time point: recipient sample about 28 days before transplant, after cytoreduction. The clonotype was recovered from a woman between 50 and 59 years old with acute myeloid leukemia. Some clones in this sample may be carry-over from other donors' samples. The input for sequencing was peripheral blood mononuclear cells, taken before stem cell transplant. The genes are TRBV27 and TRBJ1-2; maybe TRBD1 (5 bases). The DNA of the CDR3 is TGTGCCAGCGGGGACGGGGTACACGGCTATGGCTACACCTTC. This codes for CASGDGVHGYGYTF.